The sequence of this T cell receptor (beta chain) was determined in a study of shared clonotypes between healthy human individuals. The overall study: With ages of 18 to 49, the donors were two women and a few men. Study-level points and caveats: In the sorted subsets, rarefaction showed sequencing was incomplete despite large depth. Estimated clonotype richness was generally higher in naive than memory subsets.

It was CD45RO-negative cells, positively selected for CCR7, that made up naive CD8 cells, with terminally differentiated effector memory CD45RA+ cells excluded. Each donor was a Caucasian adult residing in Nashville, Tennessee. This CDR3 has 18 residues. The ends lost 0 bases at V and 5 bases at J; junction bases unmatched: 12. Germline V CDR1 and CDR2: PRHDT, FYEKMQ (reference sequence). With regard to this clone: The antigen remains unidentified.

The data were produced by immunoSEQ multiplex PCR, yet TCRdb's version contains in-frame clones alone and is incomplete. The sample holds around 2,000,000 clones; around 96% are singletons and the top ten take roughly 1%. The sequencing input was naive CD8+ T cells sorted from blood. The J gene is TRBJ2-3, the V gene TRBV13, with TRBD2 matching over 9 bases. The receptor comes from a man younger than 30 in good health. CDR3 region: CASSLGPPRTSDEDTQYF. CDR3 nucleotides: TGTGCCAGCAGCTTAGGCCCCCCTCGGACTAGCGATGAAGATACGCAGTATTTT. The full variable domain, in which reference TRBV13 and TRBJ2-3 provide the parts outside the CDR3, is AAGVIQSPRHLIKEKRETATLKCYPIPRHDTVYWYQQGPGQDPQFLISFYEKMQSDKGSIPDRFSAQQFSDYHSELNMSSLELGDSALYFCASSLGPPRTSDEDTQYFGPGTRLTVL.